This T cell receptor (beta chain) is from a study of control samples from healthy donors and cancer patients. Here immunoSEQ multiplex PCR was the method, and the copy in TCRdb shows in-frame clones only, minus some. The data show some 120,000 clones, around 90% seen once. This CDR3 is 13 amino acids long. V lost 3 bases and J 6 bases, leaving 8 bases between the germline ends. Germline CDR1 is SNHLY and CDR2 is FYNNEI. The specimen sequenced was blood. This TCR was sampled from a man younger than 35 in good health. This chain links TRBV2 with TRBJ2-2; D is possibly TRBD1 or TRBD2 (5 bases each). The CDR3 region is CASSEGVAGELFF. In nucleotides, the CDR3 is TGTGCCAGCAGTGAGGGGGTCGCCGGGGAGCTGTTTTTT. Together with reference TRBV2 and TRBJ2-2, the CDR3 gives the full variable domain: EPEVTQTPSHQVTQMGQEVILRCVPISNHLYFYWYRQILGQKVEFLVSFYNNEISEKSEIFDDQFSVERPDGSNFTLKIRSTKLEDSAMYFCASSEGVAGELFFGEGSRLTVL.